This TCR beta chain was retrieved from a study of T cell responses to AZD1222 COVID-19 vaccine. Broader study findings: Seropositivity was recorded at baseline in only 6 or 7 AZD1222 recipients. In a largely white British group with more females than males, clonal diversity was possibly underestimated.

Produced via immunoSEQ multiplex PCR; TCRdb's table is partial and in-frame only. The data contain 95,000 to 150,000 clones, more than 70% of them singletons. Germline V gene sequence: CDR1 SGHTA, CDR2 FQGNSA. The CDR3 length is 15 residues. V trimming: 3 bases; J trimming: 4 bases; junction bases outside the gene matches: 8. Concerning this clone itself: The target antigen is unknown.

This TCR derives from an adult in good health. This sequence joins TRBV7-2 and TRBJ1-2; 7 bases map to TRBD1. Sequencing was performed on peripheral blood, taken on day 0 of AZD1222 vaccination. The CDR3 loop reads CASSLEGGVGYGYTF. CDR3 sequence (DNA): TGTGCCAGCAGCTTGGAAGGGGGCGTGGGCTATGGCTACACCTTC.